Listed below are T cell receptor beta chains from one sample, sequenced in a study of T cell clonotyping in hematopoietic cell transplantation. Produced via immunoSEQ multiplex PCR; TCRdb's table is partial and in-frame only. Of tens of thousands of clones listed, nearly 97% are singletons. The sample comprised peripheral blood mononuclear cells. These receptors came from a man in his thirties or forties in good health. Some clones in this sample may be carry-over from other donors' samples. The CDR3 runs from the conserved cysteine through the conserved F or W. Fields, in order: J gene, V gene, clone size, D gene, CDR3 protein, CDR3 DNA. D genes are given only for firm matches. Expanded clones get a size class; other rows say once, few or many, or leave the size out.

>TRBJ2-3|TRBV6-6|.|TRBD2
CASSVSGRAGTDTQYF
TGTGCCAGCAGTGTCTCCGGGAGGGCCGGTACAGATACGCAGTATTTT
>TRBJ2-2|TRBV27|once|TRBD2
CASSSLAGRGGGELFF
TGTGCCAGCAGTTCCTTAGCGGGTCGGGGGGGCGGGGAGCTGTTTTTT
>TRBJ1-2|TRBV19|.|.
CASSIDGAGGLIYGYTF
TGTGCCAGTAGTATAGATGGCGCAGGAGGGTTAATCTATGGCTACACCTTC
>TRBJ2-1|TRBV27|.|TRBD2
CASSRGGTSGHNEQFF
TGTGCCAGCAGTCGGGGGGGGACTAGCGGTCACAATGAGCAGTTCTTC
>TRBJ1-2|TRBV7-2|.|.
CASSLGLRRGYTF
TGTGCCAGCAGCTTAGGATTGAGGCGCGGCTACACCTTC
>TRBJ2-7|TRBV30|.|TRBD1
CAWSGTGFYEQYF
TGTGCCTGGAGTGGGACAGGATTCTACGAGCAGTACTTC
>TRBJ2-3|TRBV7-6|.|TRBD1
CASSLGQGARTDTQYF
TGTGCCAGCAGCTTAGGACAGGGGGCTAGGACAGATACGCAGTATTTT
>TRBJ1-1|TRBV4-1|.|.
CASSQESQRGDTEAFF
TGCGCCAGCAGCCAAGAGAGCCAAAGGGGGGACACTGAAGCTTTCTTT
>TRBJ2-1|TRBV6-5|.|TRBD2
CASRPSGSNEQFF
TGTGCCAGCCGCCCTAGCGGGAGCAATGAGCAGTTCTTC
>TRBJ2-1|TRBV7-7|.|TRBD2
CASSLEIAGAALGEQFF
TGTGCCAGCAGCTTAGAGATAGCGGGGGCCGCTCTGGGGGAGCAGTTCTTC
>TRBJ1-1|TRBV9|.|TRBD1
CASSPQGARTEAFF
TGTGCCAGCAGCCCCCAGGGGGCTAGGACTGAAGCTTTCTTT
>TRBJ1-1|TRBV7-3|.|.
CASSLWGELNTEAFF
TGTGCCAGCAGCTTATGGGGGGAGCTGAACACTGAAGCTTTCTTT
>TRBJ1-5|TRBV6-4|.|.
CASSVDTNSNQPQHF
TGTGCCAGCAGTGTGGACACAAATAGCAATCAGCCCCAGCATTTT
>TRBJ2-7|TRBV5-4|.|.
CASSLAMSYEQYF
TGTGCCAGCAGCTTGGCCATGTCCTACGAGCAGTACTTC
>TRBJ1-2|TRBV6-5|.|.
CASSYSGAREGYTF
TGTGCCAGCAGTTACTCGGGTGCCAGGGAGGGCTACACCTTC
>TRBJ2-7|TRBV29-1|.|.
CSGDQEPYEQYF
TGCAGCGGCGATCAGGAACCCTACGAGCAGTACTTC
>TRBJ1-2|TRBV30|.|.
CAWSVPDPADLGYTF
TGTGCCTGGAGTGTACCGGACCCTGCGGATTTGGGCTACACCTTC
>TRBJ1-4|TRBV5-1|.|TRBD1
CASSMGQNNEKLFF
TGCGCCAGCAGTATGGGACAGAATAATGAAAAACTGTTTTTT
>TRBJ2-3|TRBV19|.|TRBD2
CASSTPGASGGPQYF
TGTGCCAGTAGTACCCCCGGGGCTAGCGGGGGCCCCCAGTATTTT
>TRBJ1-5|TRBV4-1|.|TRBD1
CASSHPTEGAGQSQHF
TGCGCCAGCAGCCACCCAACCGAGGGGGCGGGTCAGTCCCAGCATTTT
>TRBJ1-3|TRBV6-6|few|.
CASSPERDSGNTIYF
TGTGCCAGCAGCCCTGAGCGGGACTCTGGAAACACCATATATTTT
>TRBJ2-7|TRBV7-8|.|.
CASSLETDSYEQYF
TGTGCCAGCAGCTTAGAAACTGACTCCTACGAGCAGTACTTC
>TRBJ2-1|TRBV7-8|.|.
CASSLEGASEQLEQFF
TGTGCCAGCAGCTTAGAAGGGGCCAGCGAACAACTTGAGCAGTTCTTC
>TRBJ1-2|TRBV9|.|.
CASSVSLSESNYGYTF
TGTGCCAGCAGCGTCTCTCTCTCCGAGTCTAACTATGGCTACACCTTC
>TRBJ1-2|TRBV6-6|.|TRBD1
CASSYEGQSMSYTF
TGTGCCAGCAGTTACGAGGGACAGTCCATGAGCTACACCTTC
>TRBJ1-5|TRBV5-8|.|.
CASSAGQHNQPQHF
TGTGCCAGCAGCGCAGGACAACATAATCAGCCCCAGCATTTT
>TRBJ1-2|TRBV11-2|once|.
CASSSHRVAGLYGYTF
TGTGCCAGCAGCTCGCACAGGGTTGCTGGGCTCTATGGCTACACCTTC
>TRBJ2-1|TRBV9|once|.
CASSFTQRLNEQFF
TGTGCCAGCAGCTTCACACAGCGGCTCAATGAGCAGTTCTTC
>TRBJ2-1|TRBV7-6|.|TRBD2
CASSSPWLAGGNEQFF
TGTGCCAGCAGCTCCCCCTGGCTAGCGGGAGGTAATGAGCAGTTCTTC
>TRBJ2-7|TRBV4-3|.|.
CASSTSLTVAYEQYF
TGCGCCAGCAGCACGAGTTTGACAGTGGCCTACGAGCAGTACTTC
>TRBJ2-2|TRBV27|.|.
CASKHNESNTGELFF
TGTGCCAGCAAACACAACGAATCGAACACCGGGGAGCTGTTTTTT
>TRBJ1-1|TRBV11-2|.|.
CASSSLGRDTEAFF
TGTGCCAGCAGCTCACTGGGGCGGGACACTGAAGCTTTCTTT
>TRBJ1-1|TRBV6-1|.|TRBD1
CAGGQGGGTEAFF
TGTGCCGGGGGACAGGGAGGTGGCACTGAAGCTTTCTTT
>TRBJ2-5|TRBV7-9|.|.
CASSPTRGKETQYF
TGTGCCAGCAGCCCGACCCGCGGGAAGGAGACCCAGTACTTC
>TRBJ2-1|TRBV4-1|.|.
CASSPGDRSYNEQFF
TGCGCCAGCAGCCCAGGGGATAGGTCCTACAATGAGCAGTTCTTC
>TRBJ2-1|TRBV9|.|.
CASSVELLVNNEQFF
TGTGCCAGCAGCGTAGAACTTTTAGTGAACAATGAGCAGTTCTTC
>TRBJ2-7|TRBV7-8|.|TRBD1
CASSSDRDRSEQYF
TGTGCCAGCAGCTCCGACAGGGATAGGAGCGAGCAGTACTTC
>TRBJ1-2|TRBV19|.|.
CASSIDPGTPGYTF
TGTGCCAGTAGTATAGATCCCGGGACCCCAGGCTACACCTTC
>TRBJ1-4|TRBV4-3|.|.
CASSLAGFGTNEKLFF
TGCGCCAGCAGCCTAGCTGGGTTCGGAACTAATGAAAAACTGTTTTTT
>TRBJ2-3|TRBV19|.|.
CASSNRDTQYF
TGTGCCAGTAGTAATAGGGATACGCAGTATTTT
>TRBJ1-1|TRBV29-1|.|.
CSAGQTNTEAFF
TGCAGCGCAGGACAGACGAACACTGAAGCTTTCTTT
>TRBJ1-5|TRBV6-1|.|TRBD1
CASSQQTGGNQPQHF
TGTGCCAGCAGTCAGCAAACAGGGGGCAATCAGCCCCAGCATTTT